These 15 T cell receptor beta chains originate from one sample sequenced in a study of blood T cell repertoires in COVID-19. Sequenced by immunoSEQ multiplex PCR; TCRdb stores in-frame clones only, minus some. The sample comprises around 200,000 clones, 70% to 90% of which are singletons, and 4.5% to 5.5% rests with the top ten. Sequenced material: PBMCs or T cells enriched from blood (not recorded which). Receptors were obtained from a woman in her twenties or thirties who had been exposed to COVID-19.

The gene calls are TRBV9 and TRBJ1-2; D possibly corresponds to TRBD1 (5 bases). This CDR3 is 14 amino acids long. In germline, CDR1 is SGDLS, CDR2 YYNGEE. V was cut by 4 bases and J by 4 bases, with 14 bases left in between. In DNA form, the CDR3 reads TGTGCCAGCAGCACTTTGGGGCAGAGCTATGGCTACACCTTC. Translation gives CASSTLGQSYGYTF.

J is TRBJ2-1 and V is TRBV6-5; D may be TRBD2 (5 bases). The CDR3 has 16 amino acids. CDR1 and CDR2 from the germline V gene are MNHEY and SVGAGI. Deletions cut 2 bases from V and 8 bases from J, with 19 bases between. The CDR3 loop is CASSYTRRRGVDEQFF. CDR3 coding DNA: TGTGCCAGCAGTTACACTCGGAGGAGAGGAGTGGATGAGCAGTTCTTC.

V and J are TRBV5-1 and TRBJ2-2; 7 bases are a match to TRBD2. The CDR3 has 18 amino acids. V was pared by 0 bases and J by 3 bases, with 11 bases of the junction left unmatched. The germline gives CDR1 SGHRS, CDR2 YFSETQ. The CDR3 bases are TGCGCCAGCAGCTTGGAGGGTGGGCTAGCGGAATACACCGGGGAGCTGTTTTTT. This translates into CASSLEGGLAEYTGELFF.

This sequence joins TRBV29-1 and TRBJ2-3, with D maybe TRBD1 (5 bases). The CDR3 runs 14 residues. Germline CDR1 SQVTM, CDR2 ANQGSEA. Trimming took 6 bases from V and 3 from J, leaving 16 bases between them. Here the CDR3 DNA reads TGCAGCGTAAGCAGGGTCCTCCAAACAGATACGCAGTATTTT. It is translated as CSVSRVLQTDTQYF.

The chain is built from TRBV18 and TRBJ1-1; 8 bases are a match to TRBD1. Germline values: CDR1 KGHSH, CDR2 LQKENI. The CDR3 spans 14 residues. The V gene end was trimmed by 8 bases and the J gene end by 1 base; junction bases not matched to a gene: 6. CDR3 DNA: TGTGCCAGCGCCCAGGGGGCCGGGAACACTGAAGCTTTCTTT. Translated: CASAQGAGNTEAFF. The full variable domain, its missing parts supplied by reference TRBV18 and TRBJ1-1, is NAGVMQNPRHLVRRRGQEARLRCSPMKGHSHVYWYRQLPEEGLKFMVYLQKENIIDESGMPKERFSAEFPKEGPSILRIQQVVRGDSAAYFCASAQGAGNTEAFFGQGTRLTVV.

The chain carries TRBV5-1 and TRBJ1-1; D perhaps matches TRBD1 (5 bases). The V gene lost 2 bases and the J gene lost 4 bases, with 15 bases spanning the gap. This CDR3 is 15 amino acids long. Germline V lookup: CDR1 SGHRS, CDR2 YFSETQ. The CDR3 coding sequence is TGCGCCAGCAGCTTAGGTAGGGGACTACGCACTGAAGCTTTCTTT. It encodes CASSLGRGLRTEAFF.

The CDR3 here is CASSPTAGGRAGYYGYTF. CDR3 DNA sequence: TGTGCCAGCAGCCCGACCGCGGGGGGTCGGGCAGGTTACTATGGCTACACCTTC. The J gene is TRBJ1-2, the V gene TRBV11-2; D is possibly TRBD1 (5 bases). Germline V lookup: CDR1 SGHAT, CDR2 FQNNGV. Trimming cost V 5 bases and J 3 bases, with 25 bases left between them. The CDR3 is made up of 18 amino acids.

The J gene is TRBJ2-3, the V gene TRBV18, with 12 positions matching TRBD2. With V trimmed by 3 bases and J by 8 bases, 9 bases remained unmatched. This CDR3 has 16 residues. Germline CDR1 reads KGHSH; CDR2 reads LQKENI. The CDR3 sequence is CASSPSSGGAAGTQYF. CDR3 bases: TGTGCCAGCTCACCTTCTAGCGGGGGGGCCGCCGGTACGCAGTATTTT.

The chain couples TRBV11-3 to TRBJ2-4; 8 bases fit TRBD2. CDR3 length: 15 amino acids. Germline V gene lookup returns CDR1 SGHNT and CDR2 YENEEA. The ends lost 5 bases at V and 4 bases at J; junction bases unmatched: 7. The CDR3 is CASSRGGRVKNIQYF. CDR3 nucleotides: TGTGCCAGCAGCCGGGGGGGTAGAGTTAAAAACATTCAGTACTTC.

The genes are TRBV29-1 and TRBJ1-2, with 8 bases identical to TRBD1. The germline CDR1 and CDR2 sequences are SQVTM and ANQGSEA. J lost 6 bases, V lost 6 bases, and 6 bases had no gene match. The CDR3 extends over 12 amino acids. Written as DNA, the CDR3 is TGCAGCGTGAACCCGGGACAGGATGGCTACACCTTC. Its translation is CSVNPGQDGYTF.

The V and J genes are TRBV2 and TRBJ2-7; D is perhaps TRBD2 (6 bases). Germline V gene data show CDR1 as SNHLY and CDR2 as FYNNEI. The ends were cut back, 10 bases at V and 2 bases at J, with 21 bases in the middle. The CDR3 extends over 15 amino acids. As DNA, the CDR3 is TGTGCCACCAAAACCGGGACTCTCGGTCCCTACGAGCAGTACTTC. Translating gives CATKTGTLGPYEQYF.

The chain combines TRBV5-1 with TRBJ2-3; possible D gene TRBD1, 5 bases. From germline, CDR1 is SGHRS and CDR2 YFSETQ. V was clipped by 7 bases and J by 1 base, with 13 bases between them. This CDR3 has 14 amino acids. CDR3 coding DNA: TGCGCCAGCTACCCACAGGAGCGCACAGATACGCAGTATTTT. Residues: CASYPQERTDTQYF.

The chain employs TRBV12-3 or TRBV12-4 and TRBJ1-2; possibly TRBD1 for D (5 bases). Deletions cut 5 bases from V and 3 bases from J, with 10 bases between. This CDR3 region has 13 residues. The CDR3 is CASSLQVDYGYTF. CDR3 DNA sequence: TGTGCCAGCAGTCTACAGGTCGACTATGGCTACACCTTC.

A few counts support this clone. J is TRBJ2-2 and V is TRBV10-1, with TRBD1 matching 9 bases. The V gene end was trimmed by 0 bases and the J gene end by 0 bases; junction bases not matched to a gene: 2. The CDR3 runs 17 residues. Germline V gene lookup returns CDR1 WNHNN and CDR2 SYGVQD (reference sequence). The CDR3 region has the DNA TGCGCCAGCAGTGAGTCAGGACAGGGGCCGAACACCGGGGAGCTGTTTTTT. Translated: CASSESGQGPNTGELFF.

The chain uses TRBV28 and TRBJ2-5, with 8 nucleotides matching TRBD1. The CDR3 runs to 14 residues. Germline CDR1 is MDHEN and CDR2 is SYDVKM. The V and J ends lost 6 bases and 4 bases, in that order; junction bases with no gene match: 7. CDR3 loop: CASSRTGLAETQYF. CDR3 nucleotide sequence: TGTGCCAGCAGCCGGACAGGGCTAGCAGAGACCCAGTACTTC.